One and the same sample provided the 4 T cell receptor beta chains below, sequenced in a study of T cell responses to AZD1222 COVID-19 vaccine. Some clones are missing from TCRdb's copy, which holds only in-frame ones; the method was immunoSEQ multiplex PCR. The profile shows roughly 140,000 clones, just over 90% of them singletons. The sequenced sample was peripheral blood, obtained on day 0 of AZD1222 vaccination. The source is an adult in good health.

The chain carries TRBV4-2 and TRBJ2-5, with D perhaps TRBD2 (6 bases). V lost 1 base to trimming and J lost 2 bases, with 11 bases between them. Germline V gene data show CDR1 as LGHNA and CDR2 as YNFKEQ. The CDR3 runs 15 residues. The CDR3 loop is CASSQVRELQETQYF. The CDR3 DNA reads as TGTGCCAGCAGCCAAGTTCGGGAGTTGCAAGAGACCCAGTACTTC.

The chain combines TRBV11-2 with TRBJ2-1; possibly TRBD2 for D (5 bases). Per the germline V gene, CDR1 is SGHAT and CDR2 is FQNNGV. CDR3 length: 17 residues. With 0 bases removed from V and 6 bases from J, the gap between germline ends came to 18 bases. CDR3 sequence reads: CASSLEVLIAIPNEQFF. The DNA of the CDR3 is TGTGCCAGCAGCTTAGAGGTCTTAATAGCGATTCCCAATGAGCAGTTCTTC.

V is TRBV10-3 and J is TRBJ2-7, with 9 bases that match TRBD2. V trimming: 7 bases; J trimming: 5 bases; junction bases outside the gene matches: 9. CDR1 and CDR2 from the germline V gene are ENHRY and SYGVKD. The CDR3 contains 14 residues. CDR3 in amino acids: CAITPSSGEDEQYF. The CDR3 DNA reads as TGTGCCATCACCCCTTCTAGCGGGGAGGACGAGCAGTACTTC.

This clone was recorded a few times. The chain carries TRBV11-1 and TRBJ2-3, with D perhaps TRBD2 (6 bases). The V end lost 5 bases, the J end lost 1 base, and 7 bases lay between the germline ends. The CDR3 length is 13 residues. Germline CDR1 and CDR2: SGHAT and FQDESV (reference sequence). Here the CDR3 reads CASSRERTDTQYF. In nucleotides, the CDR3 is TGTGCCAGCAGCCGGGAGCGCACAGATACGCAGTATTTT.